A single sample gave rise to the 23 T cell receptor beta chains below, sequenced in a study of blood T cell repertoires in COVID-19. Assay: immunoSEQ multiplex PCR; the TCRdb copy retains only in-frame clones and omits some. The sample records about 230,000 clones, more than 65% being singletons. Material for sequencing was peripheral blood. The receptors were sampled from a woman aged 35 to 49 who had recovered from COVID-19.

A single count supports this clone. A much larger clone sits a single nucleotide away, making a read error possible. Other nucleotide sequences from this sample produce the same CDR3. This rearrangement joins TRBV3-1 (or the pseudogene TRBV3-2) to TRBJ1-6; unclear D gene. CDR1 is LGHDT and CDR2 is YNNKEL in the germline V gene (reference sequence). This CDR3 is built from 16 residues. V shed 0 bases and J shed 0 bases, with 6 bases lying between them. CDR3 amino acids: CASSQEGSSYNSPLHF. Here the CDR3 DNA reads TGTGCCAGCAGCCAAGAGGGGAGCTCCTATAATTCACCCCTCCACTTT.

The J gene is TRBJ2-5, the V gene TRBV3-1 (or the pseudogene TRBV3-2); 13 bases line up with TRBD2. This CDR3 is 16 amino acids long. Germline-derived CDR1 and CDR2 are LGHDT and YNNKEL (reference sequence). V shed 4 bases and J 5 bases; nucleotides not matched to a gene: 7. The CDR3 DNA sequence: TGTGCCAGCAGCCCAAGGACTAGCGGGGGTGTGGAGACCCAGTACTTC. Its protein is CASSPRTSGGVETQYF.

V is TRBV19 and J is TRBJ2-7; 9 nucleotides line up with TRBD2. Trimming at V came to 5 bases and at J to 7 bases, leaving 9 bases not matched to a gene. Germline lookup yields CDR1 LNHDA and CDR2 SQIVND (reference sequence). The CDR3 contains 14 residues. CDR3 region: CASSLQTSGTEQYF. The CDR3 DNA follows: TGTGCCAGTAGTTTGCAGACTAGCGGTACAGAGCAGTACTTC.

This sequence joins TRBV5-1 and TRBJ2-7, with 8 bases matching TRBD2. From germline, CDR1 is SGHRS and CDR2 YFSETQ. CDR3 length equals 18 residues. The V gene end was trimmed by 4 bases and the J gene end by 6 bases; junction bases not matched to a gene: 21. CDR3 residues: CASSPTGLGGLGDTEQYF. The CDR3 nucleotides read TGCGCCAGCAGCCCGACTGGTCTTGGGGGACTAGGGGACACCGAGCAGTACTTC.

The V call is TRBV18, the J call TRBJ1-3; D gene uncertain. The germline V and J ends were trimmed by 2 bases and 2 bases, with 19 bases remaining between them. The CDR3 length is 18 residues. Germline V gene data show CDR1 as KGHSH and CDR2 as LQKENI. This chain's CDR3 is CASSPEMTGIGAGNTIYF. The CDR3 nucleotides read TGTGCCAGCTCACCAGAGATGACCGGGATCGGGGCTGGAAACACCATATATTTT.

V is TRBV7-2 and J is TRBJ2-5, with TRBD1 identical over 10 bases. With 5 bases clipped from V and 4 bases from J, the junction kept 4 bases outside the gene matches. The CDR3 covers 14 residues. Per the germline V gene, CDR1 is SGHTA and CDR2 is FQGNSA. The CDR3 region has the DNA TGTGCCAGCAGCAAGGACAGGGGGGGAGAGACCCAGTACTTC. Translating it yields CASSKDRGGETQYF.

The genes are TRBV7-3 and TRBJ2-5, with no clear D. Germline V gives CDR1 SGHTA, CDR2 FQGTGA. Trimming left V 0 bases short and J 10 bases short, with 12 bases between. The CDR3 is 13 amino acids. CDR3 bases: TGTGCCAGCAGCTTAACCGCAACAGAAGGCCAGTACTTC. The encoded protein is CASSLTATEGQYF. Drawing the rest from reference TRBV7-3 and TRBJ2-5, the complete variable domain is GAGVSQTPSNKVTEKGKYVELRCDPISGHTALYWYRQSLGQGPEFLIYFQGTGAADDSGLPNDRFFAVRPEGSVSTLKIQRTERGDSAVYLCASSLTATEGQYFGPGTRLLVL.

V gene TRBV2 combines with J gene TRBJ2-7, with TRBD2 matching over 11 bases. V was clipped by 5 bases and J by 4 bases; unmatched bases: 4. This CDR3 comprises 14 residues. The germline V gene encodes CDR1 SNHLY and CDR2 FYNNEI. CDR3 in amino acids: CASSLGLAEYEQYF. CDR3 DNA sequence: TGTGCCAGCAGTTTGGGACTAGCGGAATACGAGCAGTACTTC.

V is TRBV19 and J is TRBJ1-2, with no clear D. The CDR3 is 15 amino acids. Germline loops: CDR1 LNHDA, CDR2 SQIVND (reference sequence). V was trimmed by 6 bases and J by 0 bases, leaving 14 bases between them. Here the CDR3 DNA reads TGTGCCAGTAGACCCGGTTTACAGCCTAACTATGGCTACACCTTC. The encoded protein is CASRPGLQPNYGYTF.

The V call is TRBV5-5, the J call TRBJ2-3; perhaps TRBD2 as D (5 bases). This CDR3 has 15 amino acids. Germline values: CDR1 SGHKS, CDR2 YYEKEE (reference sequence). V was shortened by 0 bases and J by 2 bases, with 10 bases between the two germline ends. CDR3 DNA sequence: TGTGCCAGCAGCTTGGCCGAGGGTGCCACAGATACGCAGTATTTT. It codes for CASSLAEGATDTQYF. Complete variable domain (other parts from reference TRBV5-5 and TRBJ2-3): DAGVTQSPTHLIKTRGQQVTLRCSPISGHKSVSWYQQVLGQGPQFIFQYYEKEERGRGNFPDRFSARQFPNYSSELNVNALLLGDSALYLCASSLAEGATDTQYFGPGTRLTVL.

Only a few counts were recorded for this clone. The chain employs TRBV6-5 and TRBJ2-7; D is unclear. Trimming pared 8 bases from V and 1 base from J, leaving 18 bases between. CDR3 length equals 15 residues. In germline, CDR1 is MNHEY, CDR2 SVGAGI. The CDR3 DNA reads TGTGCCAGCCGCCCGGCAGGCCACCAGTCCTACGAGCAGTACTTC. Protein: CASRPAGHQSYEQYF.

The gene calls are TRBV7-6 and TRBJ1-1; D is unclear. Between the trimmed V and J ends, which lost 10 bases and 4 bases, there was a span of 22 bases. CDR1 and CDR2 (germline): SGHVS, FNYEAQ. This CDR3 region has 15 residues. This chain's CDR3 is CATTESDEPGTEAFF. The DNA for the CDR3 is TGTGCCACCACCGAGTCGGATGAACCGGGCACTGAAGCTTTCTTT.

In this sample, this clone turned up a few times. The J gene is TRBJ1-1, the V gene TRBV11-2; weak D call: TRBD1 (6 bases). In germline, CDR1 is SGHAT, CDR2 FQNNGV. The CDR3 extends over 15 amino acids. V lost 1 base to trimming and J lost 4 bases, with 13 bases between them. Here the CDR3 reads CASSLAQGGFTEAFF. DNA of the CDR3: TGTGCCAGCAGCTTAGCACAGGGTGGGTTCACTGAAGCTTTCTTT.

The CDR3 coding sequence is TGTGCCAGCAGTGCAGAGAACACCGGGGAGCTGTTTTTT. Protein: CASSAENTGELFF. The chain links TRBV2 to TRBJ2-2; no clear D. V was shortened by 4 bases and J by 1 base, with 4 bases between the two germline ends. The CDR3 is made up of 13 amino acids. The V gene's germline CDR1 is SNHLY and CDR2 FYNNEI.

This clone was detected a few times. This chain connects TRBV2 to TRBJ1-5; tentatively, D is TRBD1 (5 bases). Germline V gives CDR1 SNHLY, CDR2 FYNNEI. Deletions cut 3 bases from V and 11 bases from J, with 17 bases between. CDR3 length: 14 residues. Written as DNA, the CDR3 is TGTGCCAGCAGTGATCAGGGCCTGTCTTTATCCCAGCATTTT. Residues: CASSDQGLSLSQHF.

The chain has TRBV7-2 and TRBJ1-2; 10 bases fit TRBD1. Germline-derived CDR1 and CDR2 are SGHTA and FQGNSA. This CDR3 has 15 residues. V was clipped by 4 bases and J by 8 bases; unmatched bases: 10. CDR3 sequence reads: CASSSRVGTGEGYTF. The CDR3 nucleotides read TGTGCCAGCAGCTCCCGGGTAGGGACAGGGGAAGGCTACACCTTC.

V is TRBV5-1 and J is TRBJ2-1; 10 bases align to TRBD2. The ends lost 0 bases at V and 1 base at J; junction bases unmatched: 7. The CDR3 extends over 18 amino acids. CDR1 SGHRS and CDR2 YFSETQ come from the germline V gene. The CDR3 spells CASSLAIELAGSYNEQFF. For the CDR3, the DNA is TGCGCCAGCAGCTTGGCCATAGAACTAGCGGGGTCCTACAATGAGCAGTTCTTC.

In its sample, this clone was seen once. CDR3 nucleotide sequence: TGTGCCAGCACCCAGACAAGGGGGGGTGAAAAACTGTTTTTT. Amino acids: CASTQTRGGEKLFF. V is TRBV7-8 and J is TRBJ1-4, with a tentative D call TRBD1 (6 bases). This CDR3 is built from 14 residues. Germline V gene sequence: CDR1 SGHVS, CDR2 FQNEAQ. V was shortened by 7 bases and J by 7 bases, with 16 bases between the two germline ends.

The J gene is TRBJ2-5, the V gene TRBV5-1, with D hard to call. CDR3 size: 14 residues. The ends were cut back, 0 bases at V and 2 bases at J, with 8 bases in the middle. CDR1 is SGHRS and CDR2 is YFSETQ in the germline V gene. CDR3 in DNA: TGCGCCAGCAGCTTGGTTTCGACACAAGAGACCCAGTACTTC. Amino acid sequence: CASSLVSTQETQYF.

This clone was observed a handful of times. The chain has TRBV11-3 and TRBJ1-5, with unresolved D. The germline gives CDR1 SGHNT, CDR2 YENEEA. The CDR3 is made up of 14 amino acids. The ends were cut back, 1 base at V and 4 bases at J, with 8 bases in the middle. The CDR3: CASSLGGTNQPQHF. CDR3 sequence (DNA): TGTGCCAGCAGCTTAGGAGGCACAAATCAGCCCCAGCATTTT.

This chain links TRBV30 with TRBJ2-2; 9 nucleotides align to TRBD1. Germline V gene lookup returns CDR1 GTSNPN and CDR2 SVGIG (reference sequence). This CDR3 has 16 amino acids. V lost 2 bases, J lost 4 bases, and 8 bases stayed unmatched. CDR3 residues: CAWSLQGALLTGELFF. The CDR3 DNA sequence: TGTGCCTGGAGTTTACAGGGGGCCCTTCTCACCGGGGAGCTGTTTTTT.

The rearrangement links TRBV4-1 to TRBJ2-5; D gene uncertain. The V and J ends lost 0 bases and 5 bases respectively, with 13 bases between them. The CDR3 extends over 15 amino acids. Germline V gene sequence: CDR1 MGHRA, CDR2 YSYEKL. CDR3 bases: TGCGCCAGCAGCCAAGATATTGGTAGGCGGGAGACCCAGTACTTC. This translates into CASSQDIGRRETQYF.

The CDR3 reads CASSSELINTEAFF. The CDR3 DNA sequence: TGTGCCAGCAGTTCCGAACTTATAAACACTGAAGCTTTCTTT. The chain employs TRBV6-5 and TRBJ1-1; the D is unclear. The CDR3 totals 14 residues. Per the germline V gene, CDR1 is MNHEY and CDR2 is SVGAGI. The V end was cut by 4 bases, the J end by 2 bases, with 11 bases between.